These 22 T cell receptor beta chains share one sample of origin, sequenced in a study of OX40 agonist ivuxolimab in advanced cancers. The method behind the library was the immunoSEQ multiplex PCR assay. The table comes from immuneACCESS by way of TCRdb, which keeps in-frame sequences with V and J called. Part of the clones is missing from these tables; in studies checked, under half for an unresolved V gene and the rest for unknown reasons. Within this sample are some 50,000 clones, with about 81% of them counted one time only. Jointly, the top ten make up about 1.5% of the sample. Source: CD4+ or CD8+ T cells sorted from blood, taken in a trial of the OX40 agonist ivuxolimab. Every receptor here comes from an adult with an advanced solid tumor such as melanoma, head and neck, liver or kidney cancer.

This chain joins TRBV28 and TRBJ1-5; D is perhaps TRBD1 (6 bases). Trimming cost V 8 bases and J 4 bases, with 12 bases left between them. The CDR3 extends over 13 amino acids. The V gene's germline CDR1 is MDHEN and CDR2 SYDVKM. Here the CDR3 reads CASHAGENQPQHF. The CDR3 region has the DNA TGTGCCAGCCATGCAGGGGAAAATCAGCCCCAGCATTTT.

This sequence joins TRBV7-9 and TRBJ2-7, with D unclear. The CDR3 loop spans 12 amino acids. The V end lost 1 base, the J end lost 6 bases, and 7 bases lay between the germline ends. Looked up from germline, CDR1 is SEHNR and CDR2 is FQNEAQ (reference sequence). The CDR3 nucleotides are TGTGCCAGCAGCTTAGTCATTGGCGAGCAGTACTTC. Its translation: CASSLVIGEQYF.

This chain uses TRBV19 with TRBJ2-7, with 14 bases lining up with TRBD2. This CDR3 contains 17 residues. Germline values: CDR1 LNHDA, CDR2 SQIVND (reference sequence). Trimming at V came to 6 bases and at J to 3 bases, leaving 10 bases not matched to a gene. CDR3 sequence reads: CASSPRLAGGNVYEQYF. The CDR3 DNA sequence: TGTGCCAGTAGCCCGCGACTAGCGGGAGGGAATGTCTACGAGCAGTACTTC.

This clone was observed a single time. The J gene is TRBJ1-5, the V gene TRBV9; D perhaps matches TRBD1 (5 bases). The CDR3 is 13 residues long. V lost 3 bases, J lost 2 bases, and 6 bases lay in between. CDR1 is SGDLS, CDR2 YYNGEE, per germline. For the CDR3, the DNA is TGTGCCAGCAGCGGGGGCGGCAATCAGCCCCAGCATTTT. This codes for CASSGGGNQPQHF.

CDR3: CASSLTGGEQYF. DNA of the CDR3: TGTGCCAGCAGTCTGACAGGGGGCGAGCAGTACTTC. V usage is TRBV28 and J usage is TRBJ2-7; 9 nucleotides agree with TRBD1. The V and J ends lost 5 bases and 6 bases, in that order; junction bases with no gene match: 2. Germline V lookup: CDR1 MDHEN, CDR2 SYDVKM. The CDR3 totals 12 residues.

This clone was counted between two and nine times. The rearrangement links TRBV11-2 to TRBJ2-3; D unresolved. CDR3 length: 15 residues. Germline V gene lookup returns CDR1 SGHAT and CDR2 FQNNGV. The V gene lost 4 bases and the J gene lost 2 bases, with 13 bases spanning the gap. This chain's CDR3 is CASSSGRTFTDTQYF. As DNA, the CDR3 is TGTGCCAGCAGCTCCGGGCGGACCTTCACAGATACGCAGTATTTT.

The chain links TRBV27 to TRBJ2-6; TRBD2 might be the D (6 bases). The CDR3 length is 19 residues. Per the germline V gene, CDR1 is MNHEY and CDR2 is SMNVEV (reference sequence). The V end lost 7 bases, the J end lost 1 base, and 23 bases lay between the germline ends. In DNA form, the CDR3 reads TGTGCCAGCACCTCACTTGCGGGGCGCATAACTTCTGGGGCCAACGTCCTGACTTTC. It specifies CASTSLAGRITSGANVLTF.

CDR3 residues: CASSGIRNTEAFF. The CDR3 nucleotides are TGTGCCAGCAGTGGTATAAGGAACACTGAAGCTTTCTTT. This chain joins TRBV6-1 and TRBJ1-1; D gene uncertain. CDR3 length: 13 residues. CDR1 is MNHNS and CDR2 is SASEGT in the germline V gene. V was cut by 4 bases and J by 1 base, with 7 bases left in between.

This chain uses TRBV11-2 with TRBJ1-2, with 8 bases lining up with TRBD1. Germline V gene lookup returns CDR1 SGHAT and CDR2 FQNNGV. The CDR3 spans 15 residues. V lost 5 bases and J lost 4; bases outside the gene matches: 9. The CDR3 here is CASSKGQANLYGYTF. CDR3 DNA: TGTGCCAGCAGCAAGGGACAGGCCAATCTCTATGGCTACACCTTC.

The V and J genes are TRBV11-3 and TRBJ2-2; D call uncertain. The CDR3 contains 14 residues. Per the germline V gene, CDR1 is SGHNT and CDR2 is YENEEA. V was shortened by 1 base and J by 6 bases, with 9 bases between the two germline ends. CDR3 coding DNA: TGTGCCAGCAGCTTAGGATCCCCCTCCGGGGAGCTGTTTTTT. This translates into CASSLGSPSGELFF. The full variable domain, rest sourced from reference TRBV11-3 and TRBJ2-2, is EAGVVQSPRYKIIEKKQPVAFWCNPISGHNTLYWYLQNLGQGPELLIRYENEEAVDDSQLPKDRFSAERLKGVDSTLKIQPAELGDSAVYLCASSLGSPSGELFFGEGSRLTVL.

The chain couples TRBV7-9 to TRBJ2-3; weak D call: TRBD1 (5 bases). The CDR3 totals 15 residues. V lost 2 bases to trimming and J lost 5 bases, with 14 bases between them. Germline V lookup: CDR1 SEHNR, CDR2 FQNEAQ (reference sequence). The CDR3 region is CASSLILDTKDTQYF. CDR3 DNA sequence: TGTGCCAGCAGCTTAATCCTGGACACGAAAGATACGCAGTATTTT.

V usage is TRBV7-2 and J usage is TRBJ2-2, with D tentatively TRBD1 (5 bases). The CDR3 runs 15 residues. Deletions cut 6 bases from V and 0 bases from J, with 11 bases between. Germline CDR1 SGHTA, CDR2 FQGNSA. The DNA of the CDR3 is TGTGCCAGCAGGGGCTCCAGGGCGAACACCGGGGAGCTGTTTTTT. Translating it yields CASRGSRANTGELFF.

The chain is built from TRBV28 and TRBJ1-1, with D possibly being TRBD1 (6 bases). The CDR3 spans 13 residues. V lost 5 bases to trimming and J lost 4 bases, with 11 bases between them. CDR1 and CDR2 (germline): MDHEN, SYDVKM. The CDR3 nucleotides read TGTGCCAGCAGTGGGGGCCGGGCCACTGAAGCTTTCTTT. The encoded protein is CASSGGRATEAFF. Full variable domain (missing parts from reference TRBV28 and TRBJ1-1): DVKVTQSSRYLVKRTGEKVFLECVQDMDHENMFWYRQDPGLGLRLIYFSYDVKMKEKGDIPEGYSVSREKKERFSLILESASTNQTSMYLCASSGGRATEAFFGQGTRLTVV.

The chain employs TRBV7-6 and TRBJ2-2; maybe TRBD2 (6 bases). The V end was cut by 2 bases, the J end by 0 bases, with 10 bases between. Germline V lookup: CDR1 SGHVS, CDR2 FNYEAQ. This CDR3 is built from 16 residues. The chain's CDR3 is CASSLSGGTNTGELFF. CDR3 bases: TGTGCCAGCAGCTTATCCGGGGGAACGAACACCGGGGAGCTGTTTTTT.

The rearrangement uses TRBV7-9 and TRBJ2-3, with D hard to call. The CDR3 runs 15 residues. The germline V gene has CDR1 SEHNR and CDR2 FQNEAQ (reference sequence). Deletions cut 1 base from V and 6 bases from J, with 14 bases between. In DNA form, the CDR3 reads TGTGCCAGCAGCTTAGGGACGGGCATTGGGGATACGCAGTATTTT. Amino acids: CASSLGTGIGDTQYF. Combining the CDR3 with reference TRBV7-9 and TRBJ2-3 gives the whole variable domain DTGVSQNPRHKITKRGQNVTFRCDPISEHNRLYWYRQTLGQGPEFLTYFQNEAQLEKSRLLSDRFSAERPKGSFSTLEIQRTEQGDSAMYLCASSLGTGIGDTQYFGPGTRLTVL.

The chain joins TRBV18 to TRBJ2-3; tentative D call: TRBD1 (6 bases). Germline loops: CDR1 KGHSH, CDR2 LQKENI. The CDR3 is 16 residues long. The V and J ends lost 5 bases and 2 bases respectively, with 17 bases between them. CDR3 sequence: CASSKGQPGTTDTQYF. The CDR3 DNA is TGTGCCAGCTCAAAAGGACAGCCGGGGACCACAGATACGCAGTATTTT.

The CDR3 loop reads CASSLRTEKLFF. CDR3 sequence (DNA): TGTGCCAGCAGTTTGAGGACGGAAAAACTGTTTTTT. V is TRBV28 and J is TRBJ1-4; D is undetermined. Trimming left V 3 bases short and J 8 bases short, with 7 bases between. Germline V gene lookup returns CDR1 MDHEN and CDR2 SYDVKM. The CDR3 is 12 residues long.

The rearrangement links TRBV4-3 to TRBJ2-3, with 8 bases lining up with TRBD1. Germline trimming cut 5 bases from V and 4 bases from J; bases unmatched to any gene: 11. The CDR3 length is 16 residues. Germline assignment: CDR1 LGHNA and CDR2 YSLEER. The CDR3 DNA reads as TGCGCCAGCAGCTACAAACCGGCGGGACAGGCAGATACGCAGTATTTT. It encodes CASSYKPAGQADTQYF.

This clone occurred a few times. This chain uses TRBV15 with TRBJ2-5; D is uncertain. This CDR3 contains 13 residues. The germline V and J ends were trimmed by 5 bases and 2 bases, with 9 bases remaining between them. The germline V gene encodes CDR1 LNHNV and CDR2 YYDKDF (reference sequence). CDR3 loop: CATSQRLQETQYF. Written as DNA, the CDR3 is TGTGCCACCAGCCAGCGCCTACAAGAGACCCAGTACTTC.

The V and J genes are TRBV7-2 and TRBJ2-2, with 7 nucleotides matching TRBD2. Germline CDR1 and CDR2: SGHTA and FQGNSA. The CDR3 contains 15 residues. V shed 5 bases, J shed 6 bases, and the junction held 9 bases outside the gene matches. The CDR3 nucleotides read TGTGCCAGCAGCCAAGGGAGGGGCGCGGCCGGGGAGCTGTTTTTT. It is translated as CASSQGRGAAGELFF. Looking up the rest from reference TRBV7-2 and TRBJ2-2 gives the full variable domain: GAGVSQSPSNKVTEKGKDVELRCDPISGHTALYWYRQSLGQGLEFLIYFQGNSAPDKSGLPSDRFSAERTGGSVSTLTIQRTQQEDSAVYLCASSQGRGAAGELFFGEGSRLTVL.

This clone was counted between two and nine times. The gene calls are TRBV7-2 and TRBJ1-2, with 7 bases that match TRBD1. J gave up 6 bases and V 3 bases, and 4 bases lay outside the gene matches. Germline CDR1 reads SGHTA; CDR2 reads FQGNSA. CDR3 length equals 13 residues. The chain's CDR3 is CASSLDRNHGYTF. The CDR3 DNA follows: TGTGCCAGCAGCTTGGACAGGAATCATGGCTACACCTTC.

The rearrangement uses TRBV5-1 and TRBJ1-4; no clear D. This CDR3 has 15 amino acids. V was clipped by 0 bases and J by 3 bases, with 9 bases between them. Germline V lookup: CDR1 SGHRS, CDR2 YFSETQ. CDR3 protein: CASSLAAAANEKLFF. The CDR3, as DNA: TGCGCCAGCAGCTTGGCTGCGGCGGCTAATGAAAAACTGTTTTTT.